Each of the 10 T cell receptor beta chains below was sequenced from the same sample in a study of T cells in Graves' hyperthyroidism and ophthalmopathy (dated by TCRdb to the late 2010s). Library preparation used multiplex PCR. Data came from an Illumina HiSeq 2000. TCR beta CDR3 regions were amplified from RNA transcripts. The first round of RT-PCR for the TCR CDR3 was performed with the HTBI primer set and the Qiagen OneStep RT-PCR kit. TCRdb redid the processing of the public reads, applying fastp at Q25 and MiXCR, and retained in-frame beta chains. Rows matching on CDR3 protein sequence are summarized as one entry with the most common DNA and genes. This sample lists about 460,000 distinct CDR3 sequences; 22% were detected once. The ten largest clones add up to around 50% of the sample. The material sequenced was blood. Receptors originate from a woman aged 70-85 years with Graves' ophthalmopathy.

This clonotype was counted a single time. V usage is TRBV24-1 and J usage is TRBJ2-1, with no clear D. The germline V and J ends were trimmed by 3 bases and 4 bases, with 12 bases remaining between them. The CDR3 is 15 residues long. Germline assignment: CDR1 KGHDR and CDR2 SFDVKD. CDR3 protein: CATSDRMHPYNEQFF. DNA for the CDR3: TGTGCCACCAGTGATAGGATGCACCCGTACAATGAGCAGTTCTTC.

The chain recombines TRBV6-5 with TRBJ2-1, with TRBD2 identical over 7 bases. CDR3 length: 15 residues. Germline CDR1 reads MNHEY; CDR2 reads SVGAGI. With V trimmed by 4 bases and J by 7 bases, 10 bases remained unmatched. CDR3 sequence: CASSSGTTVGNEQFF. CDR3 sequence (DNA): TGTGCCAGCAGTTCCGGGACTACGGTTGGGAATGAGCAGTTCTTC.

This clonotype was seen more than once but under ten times. This chain links TRBV12-3 or TRBV12-4 with TRBJ2-2, with 8 nucleotides matching TRBD2. The V and J ends lost 4 bases and 7 bases, in that order; junction bases with no gene match: 17. CDR3 length: 18 amino acids. CDR3 region: CASSSGLVGFGLSGELFF. The DNA of the CDR3 is TGTGCCAGCAGTTCGGGACTAGTTGGGTTCGGGTTGAGCGGGGAGCTGTTTTTT.

J is TRBJ2-2 and V is TRBV12-5; D uncertain. Germline V CDR1 and CDR2: LGHNT, FRNRAP. CDR3 size: 12 residues. The V and J ends lost 1 base and 9 bases respectively, with 6 bases between them. CDR3 sequence reads: CASGLAPRELFF. CDR3 DNA sequence: TGTGCTAGTGGTTTGGCCCCCCGGGAGCTGTTTTTT.

This clonotype was detected many times. The rearrangement joins TRBV7-9 to TRBJ2-5; tentatively, D is TRBD2 (6 bases). Germline CDR1 SEHNR, CDR2 FQNEAQ (reference sequence). V was pared by 7 bases and J by 5 bases, with 20 bases between. The CDR3 runs to 15 residues. The CDR3 sequence is CASNPDAGFHETQYF. Written as DNA, the CDR3 is TGTGCCAGCAACCCCGACGCGGGGTTCCACGAGACCCAGTACTTC.

The sample holds many counts of this clonotype. The chain uses TRBV29-1 and TRBJ2-5; weak D call: TRBD1 (6 bases). V lost 5 bases and J lost 5, with 12 bases in between. Germline V gene sequence: CDR1 SQVTM, CDR2 ANQGSEA. The CDR3 has 12 amino acids. The CDR3 spells CSVSQGRETQYF. CDR3 nucleotides: TGCAGCGTTTCACAGGGCCGGGAGACCCAGTACTTC.

This clonotype was seen a handful of times. This rearrangement joins TRBV20-1 to TRBJ2-1, with 8 bases fitting TRBD2. CDR3 length equals 14 residues. The V and J ends lost 6 bases and 6 bases, in that order; junction bases with no gene match: 10. Germline CDR1 reads DFQATT; CDR2 reads SNEGSKA (reference sequence). CDR3 DNA sequence: TGCAGTGCCGCCCCGGGAGGGCCGTTCAATGAGCAGTTCTTC. Translated, it gives CSAAPGGPFNEQFF.

A few counts support this clonotype. The chain carries TRBV20-1 and TRBJ2-7, with 12 bases identical to TRBD2. J was trimmed by 4 bases and V by 0 bases; bases with no gene match: 7. The CDR3 is made up of 16 amino acids. Per germline, CDR1 DFQATT and CDR2 SNEGSKA (reference sequence). Here the CDR3 reads CSARDLLAGGGYEQYF. In nucleotides, the CDR3 is TGCAGTGCTAGAGATCTACTAGCGGGAGGAGGGTACGAGCAGTACTTC.

This clonotype was detected only a few times. The chain carries TRBV3-1 and TRBJ1-1; tentatively, D is TRBD1 (5 bases). Germline CDR1 LGHDT, CDR2 YNNKEL (reference sequence). CDR3 length: 14 residues. V was clipped by 4 bases and J by 5 bases, with 14 bases between them. The CDR3 spells CASSPHPRDTEAFF. DNA of the CDR3: TGTGCCAGCAGCCCCCACCCCAGGGATACTGAAGCTTTCTTT.

V usage is TRBV27 and J usage is TRBJ2-3, with 7 bases matching TRBD1. The CDR3 loop spans 16 amino acids. Looked up from germline, CDR1 is MNHEY and CDR2 is SMNVEV (reference sequence). The junction had 17 bases not matched to a gene; V was cut back by 6 bases and J by 8 bases. The CDR3 region has the DNA TGTGCCAGCAGCCCCCGGTCGGGGACAGTCCGTTTTACGCAGTATTTT. Translating gives CASSPRSGTVRFTQYF.